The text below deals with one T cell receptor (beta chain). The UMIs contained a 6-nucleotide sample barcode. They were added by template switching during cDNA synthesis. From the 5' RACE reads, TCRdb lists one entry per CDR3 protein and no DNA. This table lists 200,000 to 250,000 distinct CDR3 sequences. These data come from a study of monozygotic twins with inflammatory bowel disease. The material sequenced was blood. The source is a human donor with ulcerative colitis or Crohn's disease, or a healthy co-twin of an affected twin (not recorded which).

CDR3 amino acids: CASSFQGGETQYF. V usage is TRBV7-9 and J usage is TRBJ2-5; TCRdb's D call of TRBD1 is untestable without DNA. Germline V CDR1 and CDR2: SEHNR, FQNEAQ (reference sequence). The CDR3 totals 13 residues.